These 5 T cell receptor beta chains share one sample of origin, sequenced in a study of beta chain features in type 1 diabetes. The study, taken as a whole, reports: Patients with Type 1 diabetes showed moderately but significantly shorter TCRB CDR3s in all four CD4+ subsets.

What these receptors recognize is not known. Expressed TCRB transcripts got sequenced, as all isolated RNA was reverse transcribed. The repertoire was sequenced with immunoSEQ multiplex PCR; TCRdb's copy has only in-frame clones and lacks some. The sample includes hundreds of thousands of clones, about a tenth of them seen just once. The sample consisted of naive CD4+ T cells from blood. The receptors stem from a man in his thirties or forties with type 1 diabetes.

This clone was observed a few times. The chain is built from TRBV7-3 and TRBJ2-2; TRBD2 might be the D (5 bases). Germline V CDR1 and CDR2: SGHTA, FQGTGA. The CDR3 extends over 15 amino acids. Trimming shortened V by 5 bases and J by 3 bases, and 13 bases separated the two germline ends. In DNA, the CDR3 is TGTGCCAGCAGCCCGAATACAGCGGACACCGGGGAGCTGTTTTTT. Translated, it gives CASSPNTADTGELFF. Full variable domain (missing parts from reference TRBV7-3 and TRBJ2-2): GAGVSQTPSNKVTEKGKYVELRCDPISGHTALYWYRQSLGQGPEFLIYFQGTGAADDSGLPNDRFFAVRPEGSVSTLKIQRTERGDSAVYLCASSPNTADTGELFFGEGSRLTVL.

The CDR3 DNA sequence: TGTGCCAGCAGCGGGACAGGGGGGGCCCACGAGCAGTACTTC. Amino acids: CASSGTGGAHEQYF. This chain uses TRBV2 with TRBJ2-7; 11 bases line up with TRBD1. The CDR3 runs 14 residues. Germline CDR1 is SNHLY and CDR2 is FYNNEI. J lost 5 bases, V lost 6 bases, and 6 bases had no gene match.

V is TRBV5-6 and J is TRBJ2-4, with TRBD2 matching 10 bases. V lost 4 bases and J lost 7; bases outside the gene matches: 17. This CDR3 has 18 residues. Germline assignment: CDR1 SGHDT and CDR2 YYEEEE. The DNA of the CDR3 is TGTGCCAGCAGCGAGGGACTAGCGAGTGGGCTAATTCTGAACATTCAGTACTTC. It specifies CASSEGLASGLILNIQYF.

The chain links TRBV29-1 to TRBJ1-6; TRBD1 agrees at 10 bases. The V gene end was trimmed by 1 base and the J gene end by 4 bases; junction bases not matched to a gene: 4. This CDR3 is 16 amino acids long. CDR1 is SQVTM, CDR2 ANQGSEA, per germline. The DNA of the CDR3 is TGCAGCGTTGAAGCCCGGGGACAGGGGTATAATTCACCCCTCCACTTT. As protein: CSVEARGQGYNSPLHF.

V usage is TRBV4-2 and J usage is TRBJ2-3, with TRBD2 matching 7 bases. Germline assignment: CDR1 LGHNA and CDR2 YNFKEQ. V dropped 7 bases and J dropped 2; count of bases not matched to a gene: 15. CDR3 length equals 17 residues. The CDR3 sequence is CASKHSAAGDNTDTQYF. The CDR3, as DNA: TGTGCCAGCAAGCACAGTGCGGCGGGGGATAACACAGATACGCAGTATTTT.